Following are 18 T cell receptor beta chains from one sample sequenced in a study of blood T cell repertoires in COVID-19. Produced via immunoSEQ multiplex PCR; TCRdb's table is partial and in-frame only. Among 75,000 to 90,000 clones, about nine tenths were seen once, and the ten largest hold 4.5% to 6%. Sequencing used peripheral blood. Receptors were obtained from a man aged 50 or older with active or convalescent COVID-19.

The V call is TRBV7-9, the J call TRBJ2-3, with D possibly matching TRBD1 (5 bases). The CDR3 has 15 amino acids. Germline V gene lookup returns CDR1 SEHNR and CDR2 FQNEAQ (reference sequence). Trimming shortened V by 1 base and J by 2 bases, and 10 bases separated the two germline ends. This chain's CDR3 is CASSLVRTLTDTQYF. DNA of the CDR3: TGTGCCAGCAGCTTAGTCAGGACACTCACAGATACGCAGTATTTT.

The chain carries TRBV27 and TRBJ2-2; D unresolved. V was pared by 7 bases and J by 2 bases, with 17 bases between. CDR3 size: 16 residues. Germline V gives CDR1 MNHEY, CDR2 SMNVEV (reference sequence). CDR3 bases: TGTGCCAGCACTGCACGTCCGGTAGCTAACACCGGGGAGCTGTTTTTT. As protein: CASTARPVANTGELFF.

The V and J genes are TRBV2 and TRBJ1-5; D is ambiguous. Trimming removed 5 bases from V and 0 bases from J, with 8 bases in between. This CDR3 has 14 amino acids. Germline V gene sequence: CDR1 SNHLY, CDR2 FYNNEI. The CDR3 spells CASSYTDSNQPQHF. CDR3 nucleotides: TGTGCCAGCAGTTACACAGATAGCAATCAGCCCCAGCATTTT.

For this clone: Other nucleotide sequences from this sample produce the same CDR3. J is TRBJ2-7 and V is TRBV5-1; 9 nucleotides align to TRBD1. V trimming: 3 bases; J trimming: 4 bases; junction bases outside the gene matches: 8. CDR3 length: 15 amino acids. CDR1 is SGHRS and CDR2 is YFSETQ in the germline V gene. This CDR3 is CASSWGGTGSYEQYF. In DNA form, the CDR3 reads TGCGCCAGCAGCTGGGGCGGGACAGGGTCTTACGAGCAGTACTTC.

This clone was counted a single time. The J gene is TRBJ1-2, the V gene TRBV7-9; TRBD1 aligns across 9 bases. The V gene's germline CDR1 is SEHNR and CDR2 FQNEAQ (reference sequence). The CDR3 totals 17 residues. V lost 1 base, J lost 5 bases, and 11 bases stayed unmatched. The CDR3 region has the DNA TGTGCCAGCAGCTTAGGAACAGGGGGCCTGGGGGCGTATGGCTACACCTTC. Protein product: CASSLGTGGLGAYGYTF. The variable domain in full, completed from reference TRBV7-9 and TRBJ1-2, reads DTGVSQNPRHKITKRGQNVTFRCDPISEHNRLYWYRQTLGQGPEFLTYFQNEAQLEKSRLLSDRFSAERPKGSFSTLEIQRTEQGDSAMYLCASSLGTGGLGAYGYTFGSGTRLTVV.

This chain connects TRBV9 to TRBJ2-2; 10 bases fit TRBD1. The V gene's germline CDR1 is SGDLS and CDR2 YYNGEE. With 4 bases clipped from V and 5 bases from J, the junction kept 8 bases outside the gene matches. The CDR3 sequence is 16 residues long. In nucleotides, the CDR3 is TGTGCCAGCAGCTCATGGACAGGGGGTAAGACCGGGGAGCTGTTTTTT. Translated, it gives CASSSWTGGKTGELFF.

The gene calls are TRBV24-1 and TRBJ2-1, with D perhaps matching TRBD2 (6 bases). Trimming took 3 bases from V and 0 from J, leaving 14 bases between them. The CDR3 consists of 17 residues. Germline V gene data show CDR1 as KGHDR and CDR2 as SFDVKD. CDR3 in amino acids: CATSDASGTLSYNEQFF. CDR3 nucleotide sequence: TGTGCCACCAGTGATGCCTCCGGGACTCTCTCCTACAATGAGCAGTTCTTC.

The V gene is TRBV5-1, the J gene TRBJ1-5, with 7 bases aligning to TRBD1. Germline-derived CDR1 and CDR2 are SGHRS and YFSETQ. Trimming took 4 bases from V and 1 from J; bases not matched to a gene: 8. This CDR3 spans 16 amino acids. The CDR3 DNA reads TGCGCCAGCAGCCCACAGAGAGGGGGCAGCAATCAGCCCCAGCATTTT. Translated: CASSPQRGGSNQPQHF.

The J gene is TRBJ1-4, the V gene TRBV2; 8 nucleotides agree with TRBD1. V was clipped by 4 bases and J by 7 bases; unmatched bases: 8. This CDR3 region has 15 residues. Germline V gene lookup returns CDR1 SNHLY and CDR2 FYNNEI. This CDR3 is CASSGRTGSIEKLFF. CDR3 sequence (DNA): TGTGCCAGCAGTGGACGGACAGGGTCCATTGAAAAACTGTTTTTT.

V is TRBV3-1 (or the pseudogene TRBV3-2) and J is TRBJ1-4; no firm D call. This CDR3 spans 16 amino acids. V lost 4 bases and J lost 2, with 14 bases in between. Per the germline V gene, CDR1 is LGHDT and CDR2 is YNNKEL (reference sequence). The CDR3 sequence is CASSPQVSQTNEKLFF. In DNA form, the CDR3 reads TGTGCCAGCAGCCCACAAGTTTCACAGACTAATGAAAAACTGTTTTTT.

The table lists this clone with a count of one. The genes are TRBV3-1 (or the pseudogene TRBV3-2) and TRBJ2-7, with 7 bases that match TRBD1. With 0 bases clipped from V and 3 bases from J, the junction kept 8 bases outside the gene matches. The germline gives CDR1 LGHDT, CDR2 YNNKEL (reference sequence). This CDR3 is built from 16 residues. Here the CDR3 reads CASSQDQDRALYEQYF. CDR3 nucleotide sequence: TGTGCCAGCAGCCAAGATCAAGACAGGGCCCTCTACGAGCAGTACTTC.

The chain joins TRBV19 to TRBJ2-1; 10 positions match TRBD1. CDR1 is LNHDA and CDR2 is SQIVND in the germline V gene (reference sequence). The CDR3 length is 18 residues. V was pared by 3 bases and J by 5 bases, with 13 bases of the junction left unmatched. The CDR3 region has the DNA TGTGCCAGTAGTATGGCCTCCGCCGGGACAGGGGACCACAATGAGCAGTTCTTC. Translating it yields CASSMASAGTGDHNEQFF.

The gene calls are TRBV28 and TRBJ1-5; 7 bases are shared with TRBD1. V gave up 6 bases and J gave up 1 base; unmatched junction bases: 9. Germline loops: CDR1 MDHEN, CDR2 SYDVKM. The CDR3 runs 16 residues. The CDR3 DNA reads as TGTGCCAGCAGCCCGAGACAGGGTGGAAGCAATCAGCCCCAGCATTTT. Translation: CASSPRQGGSNQPQHF. Complete variable domain (other parts from reference TRBV28 and TRBJ1-5): DVKVTQSSRYLVKRTGEKVFLECVQDMDHENMFWYRQDPGLGLRLIYFSYDVKMKEKGDIPEGYSVSREKKERFSLILESASTNQTSMYLCASSPRQGGSNQPQHFGDGTRLSIL.

This clone is a singleton in its sample. The chain links TRBV3-1 (or the pseudogene TRBV3-2) to TRBJ2-5, with TRBD2 matching 9 bases. The germline V gene has CDR1 LGHDT and CDR2 YNNKEL (reference sequence). V dropped 7 bases and J dropped 5; count of bases not matched to a gene: 11. This CDR3 is 15 amino acids long. In DNA form, the CDR3 reads TGTGCCAGCAATAGCGCTAGCGGGGCTCGTGAGACCCAGTACTTC. It specifies CASNSASGARETQYF.

The chain employs TRBV5-1 and TRBJ2-2; 7 bases match TRBD1. Germline CDR1 and CDR2: SGHRS and YFSETQ. The CDR3 length is 16 residues. The ends lost 5 bases at V and 0 bases at J; junction bases unmatched: 7. CDR3 region: CASSVGTVPNTGELFF. The CDR3 DNA is TGCGCCAGCAGTGTCGGGACAGTACCGAACACCGGGGAGCTGTTTTTT.

This chain joins TRBV2 and TRBJ1-5; 7 nucleotides match TRBD1. CDR3 length: 13 amino acids. The germline V gene has CDR1 SNHLY and CDR2 FYNNEI. With V trimmed by 6 bases and J by 4 bases, 3 bases remained unmatched. Here the CDR3 reads CASSMDRNQPQHF. CDR3 DNA: TGTGCCAGCAGCATGGACAGGAATCAGCCCCAGCATTTT. The full variable domain, with the rest looked up from reference TRBV2 and TRBJ1-5, is EPEVTQTPSHQVTQMGQEVILRCVPISNHLYFYWYRQILGQKVEFLVSFYNNEISEKSEIFDDQFSVERPDGSNFTLKIRSTKLEDSAMYFCASSMDRNQPQHFGDGTRLSIL.

The rearrangement links TRBV6-5 to TRBJ1-6, with unresolved D. V lost 5 bases and J lost 1, with 6 bases in between. This CDR3 region has 14 residues. The germline gives CDR1 MNHEY, CDR2 SVGAGI. DNA for the CDR3: TGTGCCAGCAGTCAGAATTCCTATAATTCACCCCTCCACTTT. Its protein product is CASSQNSYNSPLHF.

The chain links TRBV10-3 to TRBJ2-5; the match to TRBD2 covers 14 bases. V gave up 0 bases and J gave up 4 bases; unmatched junction bases: 1. The germline V gene has CDR1 ENHRY and CDR2 SYGVKD. This CDR3 is built from 16 residues. DNA of the CDR3: TGTGCCATCAGTGAGTCGGGGACTAGCGGGGGAGAGACCCAGTACTTC. Its protein is CAISESGTSGGETQYF.